The T cell receptor beta chain under discussion was sequenced for a study of OX40 agonist ivuxolimab in advanced cancers. Study-level information: Prior anti-PD-1, anti-PD-L1 or anti-CTLA-4 therapy did not bar entry, and approximately 40% had some.

Some clones are missing from TCRdb's copy, which holds only in-frame ones; the method was immunoSEQ multiplex PCR. The table has fewer than 80,000 clones, about 90% seen once; the top ten hold just over 2%. Deletions cut 0 bases from V and 1 base from J, with 7 bases between. CDR1 is SGHRS, CDR2 YFSETQ, per germline. This CDR3 contains 15 residues. Note on this clone: As yet, its antigen is unknown.

Findings of the study overall: Both CD4+ and CD8+ T cell populations in blood had undergone clonal expansion by week 6 at 0.1 to 3.0 mg/kg.

The sequence came from an adult with an advanced solid tumor such as melanoma, head and neck, liver or kidney cancer. The sample consisted of CD4+ or CD8+ T cells sorted from blood, taken in a trial of the OX40 agonist ivuxolimab. The chain combines TRBV5-1 with TRBJ2-2; D remains unclear. CDR3 amino acids: CASSLVPLNTGELFF. In nucleotides, the CDR3 is TGCGCCAGCAGCTTGGTACCCTTGAACACCGGGGAGCTGTTTTTT.